The rows below give T cell receptor beta chains drawn from one sample of a study of beta chain features in type 1 diabetes. Method: immunoSEQ multiplex PCR; TCRdb's copy keeps in-frame clones and lacks some. The sample shows some 360,000 clones, 8% to 10% of them seen only once. Sequencing was carried out using central memory CD4+ T cells from blood. Every receptor here comes from a man aged 25-45 years with type 1 diabetes. CDR3s include the opening cysteine and the closing phenylalanine or tryptophan. The D gene is left open where the match is weak. Size is stated for part of the rows, as once, few or many counts, or as a class when the clone is expanded.

d_call j_call v_call clone_size cdr3_aa cdr3_nt
. TRBJ2-1 TRBV7-2 few CASSLDRNNEQFF TGTGCCAGCAGCCTTGACAGGAACAATGAGCAGTTCTTC
. TRBJ2-3 TRBV4-1 few CASSQGWAGDTQYF TGTGCCAGCAGCCAAGGTTGGGCGGGAGATACGCAGTATTTT
. TRBJ2-3 TRBV21-1 many CASSPTPSGCTQYF TGTGCCAGCAGCCCGACCCCCAGTGGGTGTACGCAGTATTTT
. TRBJ1-1 TRBV28 . CASPPDSMNTEAFF TGTGCCAGCCCCCCGGACAGCATGAACACTGAAGCTTTCTTT
TRBD2 TRBJ2-1 TRBV19 many CASSISLAGITGNEQFF TGTGCCAGTAGTATTAGCCTAGCGGGGATAACAGGGAATGAGCAGTTCTTC
. TRBJ2-3 TRBV4-2 . CASSQLQGRSSTQYF TGTGCCAGCAGCCAACTTCAGGGAAGGTCTAGTACGCAGTATTTT
TRBD2 TRBJ2-2 TRBV28 . CASSLSLAGARGELFF TGTGCCAGCAGTTTATCCCTAGCGGGAGCGAGAGGGGAGCTGTTTTTT
. TRBJ2-4 TRBV7-9 many CASSRNSRGGGKNIQYF TGTGCCAGCAGCCGTAATAGCAGGGGAGGAGGCAAAAACATTCAGTACTTC
. TRBJ2-7 TRBV21-1 many CASSKEHRVSYEQYF TGTGCCAGCAGCAAAGAACACAGGGTATCCTACGAGCAGTACTTC
. TRBJ1-1 TRBV30 . CAWIRGSNTEAFF TGTGCCTGGATTAGGGGGTCGAACACTGAAGCTTTCTTT
TRBD1 TRBJ2-7 TRBV9 . CASSVGGQNEQYF TGTGCCAGCAGCGTAGGGGGACAGAACGAGCAGTACTTC
TRBD2 TRBJ2-7 TRBV7-7 few CASSLYVSSGSESYEQYF TGTGCTAGCAGCCTTTACGTGTCTAGCGGGAGCGAATCCTACGAGCAGTACTTC
. TRBJ1-4 TRBV2 many CAGNGQINEKLFF TGTGCCGGTAACGGACAGATCAATGAAAAACTGTTTTTT
TRBD2 TRBJ2-7 TRBV10-1 . CASRDSGSRDEQYF TGCGCCAGCAGAGATAGCGGGAGTCGCGACGAGCAGTACTTC
. TRBJ1-1 TRBV11-2 few CASSPPYTEAFF TGTGCCAGCAGCCCCCCGTACACTGAAGCTTTCTTT
. TRBJ1-5 TRBV7-3 few CASSPRYNQPQHF TGTGCCAGCAGCCCCCGGTACAATCAGCCCCAGCATTTT
TRBD2 TRBJ2-2 TRBV7-2 . CASSPTGTSGRTGELFF TGTGCCAGCAGCCCGACCGGGACTAGCGGGAGGACCGGGGAGCTGTTTTTT
TRBD2 TRBJ2-2 TRBV29-1 few CSVSGLAGTGELFF TGCAGCGTTTCTGGACTAGCGGGAACCGGGGAGCTGTTTTTT
. TRBJ2-1 TRBV7-9 . CASSTLARPLTTNEQFF TGTGCCAGCAGCACCTTGGCCCGTCCCCTTACAACCAATGAGCAGTTCTTC
. TRBJ2-2 TRBV6-6 few CASSFFRAGELFF TGTGCCAGCAGTTTTTTCCGCGCTGGGGAGCTGTTTTTT